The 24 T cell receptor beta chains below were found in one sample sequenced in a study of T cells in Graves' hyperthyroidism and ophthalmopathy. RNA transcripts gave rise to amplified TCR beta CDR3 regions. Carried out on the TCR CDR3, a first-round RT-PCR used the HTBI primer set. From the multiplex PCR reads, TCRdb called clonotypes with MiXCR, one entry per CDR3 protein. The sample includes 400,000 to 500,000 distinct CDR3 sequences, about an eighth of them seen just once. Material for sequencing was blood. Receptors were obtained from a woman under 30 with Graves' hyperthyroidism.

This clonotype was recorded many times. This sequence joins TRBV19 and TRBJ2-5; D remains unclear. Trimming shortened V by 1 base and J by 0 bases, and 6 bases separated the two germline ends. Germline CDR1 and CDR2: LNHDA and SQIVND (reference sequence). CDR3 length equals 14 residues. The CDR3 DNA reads TGTGCCAGTAGTATAGGAAGGGACCAAGAGACCCAGTACTTC. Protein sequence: CASSIGRDQETQYF.

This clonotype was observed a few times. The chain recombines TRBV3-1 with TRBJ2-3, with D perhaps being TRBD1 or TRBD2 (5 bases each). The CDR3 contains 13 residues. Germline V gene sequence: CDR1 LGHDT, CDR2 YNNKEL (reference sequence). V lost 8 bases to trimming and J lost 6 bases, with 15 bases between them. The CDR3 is CASEGSGTDTQYF. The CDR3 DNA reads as TGTGCCAGCGAGGGATCGGGGACGGATACGCAGTATTTT.

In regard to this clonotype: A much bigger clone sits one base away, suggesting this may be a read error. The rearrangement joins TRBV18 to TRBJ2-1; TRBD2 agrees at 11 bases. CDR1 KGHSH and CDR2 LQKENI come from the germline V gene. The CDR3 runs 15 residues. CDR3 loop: CVSSPPTSGSGEQFF. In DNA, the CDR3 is TGTGTCAGCTCACCACCAACTAGCGGGAGTGGTGAGCAGTTCTTC.

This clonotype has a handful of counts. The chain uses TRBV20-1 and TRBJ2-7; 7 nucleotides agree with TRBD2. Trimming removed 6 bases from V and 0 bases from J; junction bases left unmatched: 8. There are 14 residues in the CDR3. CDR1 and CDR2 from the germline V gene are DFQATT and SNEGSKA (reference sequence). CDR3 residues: CSATSVASSYEQYF. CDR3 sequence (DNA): TGCAGTGCCACTAGCGTCGCAAGCTCCTACGAGCAGTACTTC.

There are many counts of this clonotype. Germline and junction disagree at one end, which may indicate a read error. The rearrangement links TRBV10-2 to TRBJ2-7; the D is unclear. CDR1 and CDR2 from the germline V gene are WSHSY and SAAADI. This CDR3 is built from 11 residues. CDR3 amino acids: CASRELYEQYF. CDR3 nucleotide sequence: TGCGCCAGCAGAGAGTTATACGAGCAGTACTTC.

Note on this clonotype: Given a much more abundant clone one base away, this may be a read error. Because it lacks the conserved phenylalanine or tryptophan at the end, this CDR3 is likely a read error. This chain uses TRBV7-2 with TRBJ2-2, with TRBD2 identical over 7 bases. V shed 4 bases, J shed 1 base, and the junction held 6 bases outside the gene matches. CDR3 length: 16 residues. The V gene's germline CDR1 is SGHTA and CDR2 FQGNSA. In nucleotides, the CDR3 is TGTGCCAGCAGCTCCCTGGCGGGAGAGAACACCGGGGAGCTGTTTCTT. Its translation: CASSSLAGENTGELFL.

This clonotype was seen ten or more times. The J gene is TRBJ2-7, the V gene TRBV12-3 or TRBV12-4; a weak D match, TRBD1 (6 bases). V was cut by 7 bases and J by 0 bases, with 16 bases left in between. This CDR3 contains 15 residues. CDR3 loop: CASTRDNQSSYEQYF. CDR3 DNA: TGTGCCAGCACCCGGGACAATCAGAGCTCCTACGAGCAGTACTTC.

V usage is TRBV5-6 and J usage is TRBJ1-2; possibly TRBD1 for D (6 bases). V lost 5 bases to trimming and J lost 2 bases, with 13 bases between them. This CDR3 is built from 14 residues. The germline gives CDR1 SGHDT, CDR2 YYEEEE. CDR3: CASRNQGTNYGYTF. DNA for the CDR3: TGTGCCAGCAGAAATCAGGGGACCAACTATGGCTACACCTTC.

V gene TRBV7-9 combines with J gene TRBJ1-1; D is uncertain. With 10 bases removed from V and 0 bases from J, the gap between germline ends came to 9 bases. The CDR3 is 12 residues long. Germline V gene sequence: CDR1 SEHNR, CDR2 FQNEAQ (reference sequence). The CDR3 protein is CAIVGMNTEAFF. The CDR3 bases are TGTGCCATCGTGGGAATGAACACTGAAGCTTTCTTT.

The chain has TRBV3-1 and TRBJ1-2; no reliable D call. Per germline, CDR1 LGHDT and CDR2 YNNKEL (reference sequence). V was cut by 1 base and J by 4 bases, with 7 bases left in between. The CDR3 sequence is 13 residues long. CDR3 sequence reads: CASSQVLGYGYTF. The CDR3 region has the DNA TGTGCCAGCAGCCAAGTACTGGGCTATGGCTACACCTTC.

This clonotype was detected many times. The CDR3 region has the DNA TGTGCCAGCAGCCCCACCCCACGACAGGGCTACGAGCAGTACGTC. This gives the protein CASSPTPRQGYEQYV. The gene calls are TRBV6-1 and TRBJ2-7, with 7 bases that match TRBD1. V shed 6 bases, J shed 3 bases, and the junction held 11 bases outside the gene matches. Germline assignment: CDR1 MNHNS and CDR2 SASEGT. This CDR3 is built from 15 residues.

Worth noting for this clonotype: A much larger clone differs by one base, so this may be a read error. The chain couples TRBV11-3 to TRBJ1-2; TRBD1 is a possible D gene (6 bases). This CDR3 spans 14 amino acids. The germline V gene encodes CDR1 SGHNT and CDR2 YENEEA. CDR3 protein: CASSPIGQFYGYAF. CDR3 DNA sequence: TGTGCCAGCAGCCCAATCGGACAGTTCTATGGCTACGCCTTC.

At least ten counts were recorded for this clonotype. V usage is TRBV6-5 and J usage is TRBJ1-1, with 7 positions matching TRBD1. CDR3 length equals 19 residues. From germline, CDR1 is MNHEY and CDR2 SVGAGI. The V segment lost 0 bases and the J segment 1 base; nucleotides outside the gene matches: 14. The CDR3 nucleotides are TGTGCCAGCAGTTACTCGATAATTGCGGGCAGGGGGACGAACACTGAAGCTTTCTTT. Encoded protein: CASSYSIIAGRGTNTEAFF.

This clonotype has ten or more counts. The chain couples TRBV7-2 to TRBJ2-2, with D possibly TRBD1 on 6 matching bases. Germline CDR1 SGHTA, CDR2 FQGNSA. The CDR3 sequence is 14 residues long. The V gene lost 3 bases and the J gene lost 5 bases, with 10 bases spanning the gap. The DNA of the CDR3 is TGTGCCAGCAGCTTGCAGGGGATGACCGGGGAGCTGTTTTTT. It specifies CASSLQGMTGELFF.

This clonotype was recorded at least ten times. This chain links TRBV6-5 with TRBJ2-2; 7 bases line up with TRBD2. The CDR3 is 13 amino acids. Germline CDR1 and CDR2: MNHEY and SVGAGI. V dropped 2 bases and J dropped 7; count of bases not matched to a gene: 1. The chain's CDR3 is CASSYGGDGELFF. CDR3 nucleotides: TGTGCCAGCAGTTACGGGGGGGACGGGGAGCTGTTTTTT.

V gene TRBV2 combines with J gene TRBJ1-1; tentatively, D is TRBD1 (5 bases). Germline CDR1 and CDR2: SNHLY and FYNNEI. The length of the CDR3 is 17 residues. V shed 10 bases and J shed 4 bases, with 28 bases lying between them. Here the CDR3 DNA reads TGTGCCACCTCAGGGCAAGCAGGGCGCGGGGGGAGCACTGAAGCTTTCTTT. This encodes CATSGQAGRGGSTEAFF.

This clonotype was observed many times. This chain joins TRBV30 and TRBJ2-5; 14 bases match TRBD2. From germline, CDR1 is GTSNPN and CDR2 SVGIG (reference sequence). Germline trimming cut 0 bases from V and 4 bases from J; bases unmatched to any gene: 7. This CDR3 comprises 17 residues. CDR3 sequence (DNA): TGTGCCTGGAGTGTACTGAGGACTAGCGGGAGGAGAGAGACCCAGTACTTC. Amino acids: CAWSVLRTSGRRETQYF.

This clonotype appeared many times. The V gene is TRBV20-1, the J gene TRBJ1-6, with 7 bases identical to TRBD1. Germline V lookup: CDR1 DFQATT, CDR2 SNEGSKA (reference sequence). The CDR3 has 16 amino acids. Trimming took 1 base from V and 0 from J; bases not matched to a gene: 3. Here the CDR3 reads CSARAGDSSYNSPLHF. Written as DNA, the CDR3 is TGCAGTGCTAGAGCGGGGGACAGCTCCTATAATTCACCCCTCCACTTT.

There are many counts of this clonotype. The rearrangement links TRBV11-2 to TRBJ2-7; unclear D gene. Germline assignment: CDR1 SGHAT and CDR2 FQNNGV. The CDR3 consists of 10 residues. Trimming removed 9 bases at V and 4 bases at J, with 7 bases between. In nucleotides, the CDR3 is TGTGCCAGGAAGGGTTACGAGCAGTACGTC. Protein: CARKGYEQYV.

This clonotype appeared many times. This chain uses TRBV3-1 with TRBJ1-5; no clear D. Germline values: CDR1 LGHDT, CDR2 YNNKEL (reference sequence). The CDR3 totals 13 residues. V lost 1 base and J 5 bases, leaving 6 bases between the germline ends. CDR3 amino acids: CASSQGPDQPQHF. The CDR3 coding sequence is TGTGCCAGCAGCCAAGGGCCCGATCAGCCCCAGCATTTT.

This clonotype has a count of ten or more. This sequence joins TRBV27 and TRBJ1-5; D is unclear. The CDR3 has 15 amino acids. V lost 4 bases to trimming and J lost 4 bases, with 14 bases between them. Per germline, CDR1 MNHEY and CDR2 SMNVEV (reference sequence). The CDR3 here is CASSSDGKPNQPQHF. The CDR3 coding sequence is TGTGCCAGCAGTTCGGACGGGAAGCCTAATCAGCCCCAGCATTTT.

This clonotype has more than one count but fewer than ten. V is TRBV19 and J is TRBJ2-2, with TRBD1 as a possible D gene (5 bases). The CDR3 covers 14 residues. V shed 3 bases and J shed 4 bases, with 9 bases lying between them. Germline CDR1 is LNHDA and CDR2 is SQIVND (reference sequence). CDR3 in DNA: TGTGCCAGTAGTATCTGGGGCGGCACCGGGGAGCTGTTTTTT. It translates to CASSIWGGTGELFF.

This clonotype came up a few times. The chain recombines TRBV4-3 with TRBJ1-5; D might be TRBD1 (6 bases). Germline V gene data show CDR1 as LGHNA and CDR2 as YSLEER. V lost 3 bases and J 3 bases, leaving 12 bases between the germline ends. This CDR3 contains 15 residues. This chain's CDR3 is CASSHSDSNNQPQHF. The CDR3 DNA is TGCGCCAGCAGCCACTCGGACAGCAACAATCAGCCCCAGCATTTT.

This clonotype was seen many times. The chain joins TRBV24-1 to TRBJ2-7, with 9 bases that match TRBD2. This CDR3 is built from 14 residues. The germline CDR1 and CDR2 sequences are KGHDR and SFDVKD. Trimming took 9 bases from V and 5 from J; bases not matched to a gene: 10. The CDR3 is CATSPGTSLDEQYF. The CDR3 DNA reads TGTGCCACCTCACCCGGGACTAGCCTCGACGAGCAGTACTTC.